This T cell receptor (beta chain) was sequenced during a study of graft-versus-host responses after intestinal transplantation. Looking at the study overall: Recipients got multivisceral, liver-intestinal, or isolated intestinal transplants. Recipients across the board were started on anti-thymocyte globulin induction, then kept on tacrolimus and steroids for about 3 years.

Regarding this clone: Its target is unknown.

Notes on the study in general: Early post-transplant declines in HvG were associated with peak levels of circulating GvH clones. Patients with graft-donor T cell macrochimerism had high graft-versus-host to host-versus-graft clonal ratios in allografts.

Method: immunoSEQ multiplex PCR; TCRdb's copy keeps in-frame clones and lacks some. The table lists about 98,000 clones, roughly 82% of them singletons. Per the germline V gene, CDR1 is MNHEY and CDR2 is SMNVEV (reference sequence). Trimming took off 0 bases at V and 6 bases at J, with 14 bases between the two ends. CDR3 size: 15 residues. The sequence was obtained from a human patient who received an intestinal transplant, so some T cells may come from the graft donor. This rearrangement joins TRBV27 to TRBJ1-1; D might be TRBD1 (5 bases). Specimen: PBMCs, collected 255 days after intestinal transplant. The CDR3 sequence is CASSLSGRGRPEAFF. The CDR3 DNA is TGTGCCAGCAGTTTATCAGGTCGGGGGAGGCCTGAAGCTTTCTTT.